Following are 11 T cell receptor beta chains from one sample sequenced in a study of T-cell memory formation after mild COVID-19. TCRdb re-derived calls from the 5' RACE reads in MiXCR, one entry per CDR3 protein. The sample records 300,000 or so distinct CDR3 sequences, 15% to 20% being singletons. The sequenced sample consisted of PBMCs or a T cell subset sorted from them (not recorded which). Receptors originate from a man aged 18 to 30 who had mild COVID-19 (a few samples of this study predate the infection). Cell type and time point are not known.

A few counts support this clonotype. J is TRBJ2-7 and V is TRBV7-6; D is unclear. V was cut by 1 base and J by 0 bases, with 10 bases left in between. This CDR3 spans 15 amino acids. Germline V gives CDR1 SGHVS, CDR2 FNYEAQ. CDR3: CASSLEGLSSYEQYF. The CDR3 DNA is TGTGCCAGCAGCTTAGAGGGTTTAAGCTCCTACGAGCAGTACTTC.

This clonotype has at least ten counts. The rearrangement uses TRBV7-9 and TRBJ2-7; D remains ambiguous. The CDR3 contains 12 residues. V was pared by 2 bases and J by 0 bases, with 2 bases between. Germline-derived CDR1 and CDR2 are SEHNR and FQNEAQ (reference sequence). CDR3 bases: TGTGCCAGCAGCTTATACTCCTACGAGCAGTACTTC. This translates into CASSLYSYEQYF.

This clonotype was picked up many times. The chain links TRBV28 to TRBJ2-3; D might be TRBD1 (6 bases). The germline CDR1 and CDR2 sequences are MDHEN and SYDVKM. V was cut by 6 bases and J by 2 bases, with 12 bases left in between. This CDR3 has 14 residues. The CDR3 DNA reads TGTGCCAGCAGGCCCTGGACAGTCACAGATACGCAGTATTTT. It specifies CASRPWTVTDTQYF.

The chain has TRBV7-6 and TRBJ1-6, with D unresolved. Deletions cut 1 base from V and 10 bases from J, with 11 bases between. Germline loops: CDR1 SGHVS, CDR2 FNYEAQ. This CDR3 has 14 amino acids. CDR3 sequence: CASSLGVSSSPLHF. DNA for the CDR3: TGTGCCAGCAGCTTAGGGGTCAGTTCCTCACCCCTCCACTTT.

The rearrangement links TRBV28 to TRBJ2-5; 10 positions agree with TRBD2. The trim removed 3 bases at V and 2 bases at J, leaving 3 bases unmatched. The germline CDR1 and CDR2 sequences are MDHEN and SYDVKM. The CDR3 sequence is 15 residues long. CDR3 in DNA: TGTGCCAGCAGTTTCGCTAGCGGGGGACAAGAGACCCAGTACTTC. Its protein is CASSFASGGQETQYF.

This clonotype appeared a few times. The chain combines TRBV6-2 or TRBV6-3 with TRBJ2-1; perhaps TRBD2 as D (6 bases). V lost 7 bases to trimming and J lost 15 bases, with 22 bases between them. This CDR3 comprises 13 residues. CDR1 MNHEY and CDR2 SVGEGT come from the germline V gene. In nucleotides, the CDR3 is TGTGCCAGCACTGGGACTCCGGGGAGATCCCGGTTCTTC. Its translation is CASTGTPGRSRFF.

V usage is TRBV7-2 and J usage is TRBJ2-2; tentatively, D is TRBD1 (6 bases). V lost 5 bases, J lost 7 bases, and 11 bases lay in between. The CDR3 spans 13 residues. From germline, CDR1 is SGHTA and CDR2 FQGNSA. This CDR3 is CASSIQGGGELFF. CDR3 coding DNA: TGTGCCAGCAGCATACAGGGTGGCGGGGAGCTGTTTTTT.

This clonotype appeared a few times. This chain links TRBV4-3 with TRBJ2-7; 7 nucleotides agree with TRBD1. The CDR3 totals 16 residues. With V trimmed by 3 bases and J by 0 bases, 8 bases remained unmatched. The germline CDR1 and CDR2 sequences are LGHNA and YSLEER. CDR3: CASSQAFGTVSYEQYF. The CDR3 DNA follows: TGCGCCAGCAGCCAGGCCTTTGGGACAGTCTCCTACGAGCAGTACTTC.

This clonotype was observed a handful of times. The chain is built from TRBV2 and TRBJ1-6; the D gene is possibly TRBD1 (5 bases). Trimming cost V 4 bases and J 8 bases, with 15 bases left between them. Germline V lookup: CDR1 SNHLY, CDR2 FYNNEI. This CDR3 has 15 residues. The CDR3 DNA reads as TGTGCCAGCAGTGGAAGGGGCGGCGGGGATTCACCCCTCCACTTT. Translation: CASSGRGGGDSPLHF. Full variable domain (missing parts from reference TRBV2 and TRBJ1-6): EPEVTQTPSHQVTQMGQEVILRCVPISNHLYFYWYRQILGQKVEFLVSFYNNEISEKSEIFDDQFSVERPDGSNFTLKIRSTKLEDSAMYFCASSGRGGGDSPLHFGNGTRLTVT.

This clonotype occurred a few times. This sequence joins TRBV3-1 and TRBJ1-6; D unresolved. V shed 5 bases and J shed 8 bases, with 10 bases lying between them. The germline V gene has CDR1 LGHDT and CDR2 YNNKEL (reference sequence). This CDR3 comprises 13 residues. CDR3 in DNA: TGTGCCAGCAGCTCTACGAGGGATTCACCCCTCCACTTT. Its translation is CASSSTRDSPLHF.

Many counts were recorded for this clonotype. The CDR3 here is CASSSGLAGPPDTQYF. CDR3 DNA sequence: TGCGCCAGCAGCTCGGGACTAGCGGGGCCTCCGGATACGCAGTATTTT. This sequence joins TRBV5-1 and TRBJ2-3; 13 nucleotides match TRBD2. Germline CDR1 is SGHRS and CDR2 is YFSETQ. CDR3 length: 16 residues. V shed 3 bases, J shed 6 bases, and the junction held 7 bases outside the gene matches.